This TCR beta chain came from a study of blood T cells in healthy people across ages. General study results and limits: A roughly linear fall in TCR beta diversity per million T cells was seen with increasing age. It was found that TCR beta diversity correlated strongly with the percentage of naive T cells.

Looked up from germline, CDR1 is SGHTA and CDR2 is FQGNSA. This CDR3 has 14 amino acids. Points on this clonotype: No antigen is known for it. Mismatch with germline at one junction end may stem from a read error.

The second PCR ran about 6 to 11 cycles with a sample-barcoded 5' primer and J-beta primers. Every cDNA was tagged by a template-switch adaptor with 12 random nucleotides. TCRdb independently ran MiXCR on the 5' RACE reads; one entry per CDR3 protein. The sample contains some 1.5 million distinct CDR3 sequences, roughly 27% of which appear only once. The sequenced sample was blood. The V gene is TRBV7-2, the J gene TRBJ2-3; no clear D. This sequence was found in a woman aged 25-40 years in good health. For the CDR3, the DNA is TGTGCCAGCAGCTTATTCATCGACACAGATACGCAGTGTTTT. Translating it yields CASSLFIDTDTQCF.